This is a list of T cell receptor beta chains from one sample in a study of molecular identifiers for immune sequencing clone quantification. TCRdb re-derived calls from the PCR reads in MiXCR, one entry per CDR3 protein. Of about 65,000 distinct CDR3 sequences in the sample, approximately 17% were seen once. Input material: naive CD8+ T cells from blood, with Jurkat cell RNA spiked in. These receptors were collected from a human donor in good health. Some libraries in this study had Jurkat cell RNA spiked in. Each CDR3 is given with its conserved first and last residue. D genes are given only for firm matches. The size of a clone is reported for some rows only, either as once, few or many, or as a class for expanded clones.

clone_size j_call v_call d_call cdr3_nt cdr3_aa
many TRBJ2-7 TRBV11-2 TRBD2 TGTGCCAGCAGCTCGTCCCGCCCCCTCACTAGCGACGAGCAGTACTTC CASSSSRPLTSDEQYF
many TRBJ2-1 TRBV4-1 TRBD2 TGCGCCAGCAGCCAAGTACGGGAGGGCCTAGAGGAGCAGTTCTTC CASSQVREGLEEQFF
few TRBJ2-1 TRBV11-3 - TGTGCCAGCAGCTTACTCCGGGGTGACAATGAGCAGTTCTTC CASSLLRGDNEQFF
- TRBJ2-7 TRBV27 TRBD2 TGTGCCAGCAGTCCGACCCTAGCGGGAGGCCTCTACGAGCAGTACTTC CASSPTLAGGLYEQYF
many TRBJ2-3 TRBV27 TRBD2 TGTGCCAGCAGTTTAACTAGCGGGAGATGGTCGTATTTT CASSLTSGRWSYF
many TRBJ2-1 TRBV14 TRBD2 TGTGCCAGCAGCCAAGCCCGACTAGCGGATCATGAGCAGTTCTTC CASSQARLADHEQFF
- TRBJ2-1 TRBV5-4 - TGTGCCAGCAGCTTCTTTACGGGAGCTGAGCAGTTCTTC CASSFFTGAEQFF
many TRBJ2-7 TRBV28 - TGTGCCAGCAGTTTAGGGTTCGGCGGAGCGAGCTCCTACGAGCAGTACTTC CASSLGFGGASSYEQYF
- TRBJ2-5 TRBV3-1 TRBD2 TGTGACAGCAGCCTTGGACTAGCGGGGGGCCAAGTGACCCAGTACTTC CDSSLGLAGGQVTQYF
many TRBJ1-6 TRBV20-1 - TGCAGTGCTAGAGATTTCAGACATCCGAATTCACCCCTCCACTTT CSARDFRHPNSPLHF
many TRBJ2-7 TRBV7-2 TRBD2 TGTGCCAGCAGCTTAGTTGGACTAGCGGCCTACGAGCAGTACTTC CASSLVGLAAYEQYF
many TRBJ1-6 TRBV7-9 - TGTGCCAGCAGCGCCCGAAGCTCCTATAATTCACCCCTCCACTTT CASSARSSYNSPLHF
many TRBJ2-7 TRBV23-1 - TGCGCCAGCAGTCAATCGTTAACAGGCCAACCCTACGAGCAGTACTTC CASSQSLTGQPYEQYF
- TRBJ2-1 TRBV4-2 TRBD2 TGTGCCAGCAGCCGGAATTGGGGCCTAGCGGGAGAATACAATGAGCAGTTCTTC CASSRNWGLAGEYNEQFF
- TRBJ2-7 TRBV11-2 TRBD2 TGTGCCAGCAGCCGTAGGACTAGCGGGACCGAAGAGCAGTACTTC CASSRRTSGTEEQYF
many TRBJ1-1 TRBV27 TRBD1 TGTGCCAGCAGTCTTACCAACCTGGGACAGGGTTACAGAAACACTGAAGCTTTCTTT CASSLTNLGQGYRNTEAFF
few TRBJ2-7 TRBV27 - TGTGCCAGCAGTTTATCAGGACCATCCTTCTCCTACGAGCAGTACTTC CASSLSGPSFSYEQYF
many TRBJ2-1 TRBV20-1 TRBD2 TGCAGTGCTAGAGATGAGGGCCTAGCGGACAATGAGCAGTTCTTC CSARDEGLADNEQFF
many TRBJ2-7 TRBV29-1 TRBD1 TGCAGCGTTTCCGGCGGGACAGGGGGCGTCGAGCAGTACTTC CSVSGGTGGVEQYF
- TRBJ2-1 TRBV28 - TGTGCCAGCAGTGCCTCAGGGATTGAGCAGTTCTTC CASSASGIEQFF
many TRBJ2-3 TRBV5-8 - TGTGCAAGAGACAACAGGGACCGCACAGATACGCAGTATTTT CARDNRDRTDTQYF
few TRBJ2-1 TRBV28 - TGTGCCAGCAGTAAGATAGCCCTAGTCGACAATGAGCAGTTCTTC CASSKIALVDNEQFF
- TRBJ2-1 TRBV29-1 TRBD1 TGCAGCGTGGAGACAGGGGAGTACAATGAGCAGTTCTTC CSVETGEYNEQFF
few TRBJ1-1 TRBV20-1 - TGCAGTGCTAGAGATCCCTACGCCGTAATGGAGGCTTTCTTT CSARDPYAVMEAFF
few TRBJ2-1 TRBV13 TRBD1 TGTGCCAGCAGCGCCCTCGGGACAGGGTCCTACAATGAGCAGTTCTTC CASSALGTGSYNEQFF
many TRBJ1-2 TRBV19 TRBD1 TGTGCCAGTAGTATAGGAGACAGGGAGGCTACCTATGGCTACACCTTC CASSIGDREATYGYTF
many TRBJ1-5 TRBV6-2/TRBV6-3 TRBD1 TGTGCCAGCAGTTTCGGACAGGGGTTTCGACAGCCCCAGCATTTT CASSFGQGFRQPQHF
many TRBJ2-7 TRBV27 - TGTGCCAGCCGGGCTGCACGCGAGTCCCGACCATACGAGCAGTACTTC CASRAARESRPYEQYF
- TRBJ2-1 TRBV9 TRBD2 TGTGCCAGCAGCGGAGGCCCTGGGACTAGCGGGAGTTTGGATGAGCAGTTCTTC CASSGGPGTSGSLDEQFF
few TRBJ1-1 TRBV15 - TGTGCCACCAGCAGAGATGAATCGTGGGGTTGGGGCACTGAAGCTTTCTTT CATSRDESWGWGTEAFF
- TRBJ2-3 TRBV3-1 - TGTGCCAGCAGCCAAGAGCAGACACTGGGAGGAGATACGCAGTATTTT CASSQEQTLGGDTQYF
many TRBJ2-3 TRBV10-2 - TGCGCCAGCAGTGAGTCGGTACCCAAGGAGGGCACAGATACGCAGTATTTT CASSESVPKEGTDTQYF
few TRBJ2-1 TRBV12-3/TRBV12-4 TRBD2 TGTGCCAGCAGAATAGCGGGGGCTCCGTACAATGAGCAGTTCTTC CASRIAGAPYNEQFF
many TRBJ2-5 TRBV7-6 - TGTGCCAGCAGCTCGTCTGGGGGTGCGGTAGAGACCCAGTACTTC CASSSSGGAVETQYF
few TRBJ2-1 TRBV27 - TGTGCCAGCACCGGGCCTAGGAATGAGCAGTTCTTC CASTGPRNEQFF
many TRBJ1-4 TRBV28 - TGTGCCAGCAGTAAGGGACCCATCGGAACTAATGAAAAACTGTTTTTT CASSKGPIGTNEKLFF
many TRBJ2-1 TRBV11-3 - TGTGCCAGCAGCTCGAGGGACCACTCATACAATGAGCAGTTCTTC CASSSRDHSYNEQFF
- TRBJ2-7 TRBV4-1 - TGCGCCAGCAGCCTGGAGGCAGGGGCTCACCACGAGCAGTACTTC CASSLEAGAHHEQYF
many TRBJ2-7 TRBV7-9 TRBD2 TGTGCCAGCAGCTTCTCTAGCGGCCCCTACGAGCAGTACTTC CASSFSSGPYEQYF
many TRBJ2-3 TRBV7-8 TRBD2 TGTGCCAGCAGCCTACACGGTACTAGCGGGACAATCTCTAGCACAGATACGCAGTATTTT CASSLHGTSGTISSTDTQYF
many TRBJ2-1 TRBV6-6 TRBD2 TGTGCCAGCAGTCGGACTAGCAATGAGCAGTTCTTC CASSRTSNEQFF
many TRBJ1-2 TRBV14 - TGTGCCACCTATCCGGGAGGTTTC CATYPGGF
many TRBJ2-1 TRBV4-3 - TGCGCCAGCAGCCAACCCGGTCCGGCTAGCATGGCCAATGAGCAGTTCTTC CASSQPGPASMANEQFF
many TRBJ2-7 TRBV4-1 - TGCGCCAGCAGCCAAGTGGCGGAAAGTTCCTACGAGCAGTACTTC CASSQVAESSYEQYF
- TRBJ2-7 TRBV11-2 TRBD1 TGTGCCAGCAGCTTAGATTTAGGGACAGGGACCTACGAGCGGTACTTC CASSLDLGTGTYERYF
- TRBJ2-1 TRBV20-1 - TGCAGTGCTAGCGAGCTAGGCTCCTACAATGAGCAGTTCTTC CSASELGSYNEQFF
many TRBJ2-7 TRBV7-9 - TGTGCCAGCAGCTCGGGGGCGGACTACGAGCAGTACTTC CASSSGADYEQYF
once TRBJ2-3 TRBV7-9 - TGTGCCAGCAGCTTCCCCCTGGACTGGGAAGTAGCAGATACGCAGTATTTT CASSFPLDWEVADTQYF
many TRBJ2-7 TRBV7-2 - TGTGCCAGCAGCATGACGAGCTCCTACGAGCAGTACTTC CASSMTSSYEQYF
- TRBJ2-2 TRBV12-2 - TGTGCAAGTCGCTTAGCCCCGACAGACACCGGGGAGCTGTTTTTT CASRLAPTDTGELFF
many TRBJ1-3 TRBV21-1 - TGTGCCAGCAGCAGCAGCACGTGGTTTGGAAACACCATATATTTT CASSSSTWFGNTIYF
many TRBJ1-5 TRBV5-1 - TGCGCCAGCAGCTTGGAGGGGTTGGGTCAGCCCCAGCATTTT CASSLEGLGQPQHF
few TRBJ2-7 TRBV4-1 - TGCGCCAGCAGCCGCCAAAGGTCGGGCTACGAGCAGTACTTC CASSRQRSGYEQYF
many TRBJ2-1 TRBV19 TRBD2 TGTGCCAGTAGTACGACTAGCAACGTCTACAATGAGCAGTTCTTC CASSTTSNVYNEQFF
many TRBJ2-3 TRBV25-1 - TGTGCCAGCAGTGACGAGGTTGCGCAGTATTTT CASSDEVAQYF